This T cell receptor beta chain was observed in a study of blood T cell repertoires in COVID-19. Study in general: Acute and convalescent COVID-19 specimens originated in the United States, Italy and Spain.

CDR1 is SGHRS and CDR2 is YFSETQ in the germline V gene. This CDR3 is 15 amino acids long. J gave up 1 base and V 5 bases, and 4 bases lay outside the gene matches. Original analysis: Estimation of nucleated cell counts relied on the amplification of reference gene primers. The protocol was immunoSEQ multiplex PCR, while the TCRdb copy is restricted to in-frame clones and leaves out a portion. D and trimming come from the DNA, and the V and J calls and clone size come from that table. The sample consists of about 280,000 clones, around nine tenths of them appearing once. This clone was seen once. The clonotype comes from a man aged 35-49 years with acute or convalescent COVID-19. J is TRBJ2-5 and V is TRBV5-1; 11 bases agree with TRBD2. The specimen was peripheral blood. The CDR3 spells CASSPSGGPQETQYF. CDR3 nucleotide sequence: TGCGCCAGCAGTCCTAGCGGGGGGCCCCAAGAGACCCAGTACTTC.